Following are 19 T cell receptor beta chains from one sample sequenced in a study of cytomegalovirus exposure and HLA in healthy donors. Primers: 60 Vbeta forward and 13 Jbeta reverse. Generated by immunoSEQ multiplex PCR, the TCRdb table keeps only in-frame clones and is missing some. Of around 190,000 clones listed, about 84% are singletons. Sequencing was done on a sample of PBMCs. The receptors stem from a woman in her twenties or thirties in good health and CMV-seropositive.

This clone has only one observation. V is TRBV7-3 and J is TRBJ2-1, with a possible D match to TRBD2 (7 bases). The CDR3 runs to 16 residues. Deletions cut 5 bases from V and 3 bases from J, with 17 bases between. CDR1 and CDR2 (germline): SGHTA, FQGTGA. The CDR3 region is CASSPLGGARYNEQFF. Written as DNA, the CDR3 is TGTGCCAGCAGCCCCCTGGGGGGGGCCCGCTACAATGAGCAGTTCTTC.

The chain combines TRBV5-4 with TRBJ2-1; D perhaps matches TRBD2 (5 bases). The V gene lost 4 bases and the J gene lost 8 bases, with 13 bases spanning the gap. The CDR3 is made up of 13 amino acids. Germline V gene sequence: CDR1 SGHNT, CDR2 YYREEE (reference sequence). CDR3: CASSRGPGDEQFF. CDR3 in DNA: TGTGCCAGCAGCAGAGGCCCCGGGGATGAGCAGTTCTTC.

In its sample, this clone was seen a few times. This chain connects TRBV5-4 to TRBJ2-5, with 8 positions matching TRBD1. V lost 5 bases, J lost 4 bases, and 10 bases stayed unmatched. The CDR3 consists of 15 residues. Germline V gene lookup returns CDR1 SGHNT and CDR2 YYREEE (reference sequence). The CDR3 DNA reads as TGTGCCAGCAGTCCGGGAAACGACAGGGGAGAGACCCAGTACTTC. Its translation is CASSPGNDRGETQYF.

The chain couples TRBV2 to TRBJ1-1; 8 bases fit TRBD1. V trimming: 10 bases; J trimming: 3 bases; junction bases outside the gene matches: 13. The CDR3 consists of 15 residues. Germline V CDR1 and CDR2: SNHLY, FYNNEI. CDR3 region: CATSFPGQADTEAFF. The CDR3 nucleotides read TGTGCCACCTCTTTTCCGGGACAGGCGGACACTGAAGCTTTCTTT.

As to this clone: A read error may produce the germline difference seen at one junction end. The chain links TRBV7-7 to TRBJ1-2, with TRBD1 matching over 10 bases. In germline, CDR1 is SSHAT, CDR2 FNYEAQ (reference sequence). CDR3 length equals 15 residues. DNA for the CDR3: TGTGCTAGCAGCCCTTTGGGGACAGGGGTCTATGGCTACACCTTC. Residues: CASSPLGTGVYGYTF.

This clone was detected only once. The J gene is TRBJ1-2, the V gene TRBV30; the D is unclear. The CDR3 loop spans 13 amino acids. From germline, CDR1 is GTSNPN and CDR2 SVGIG (reference sequence). Trimming took off 2 bases at V and 2 bases at J, with 9 bases between the two ends. The CDR3 region is CAWSTESNYGYTF. CDR3 DNA: TGTGCCTGGAGTACAGAATCCAACTATGGCTACACCTTC. The whole variable domain, remainder taken from reference TRBV30 and TRBJ1-2, is SQTIHQWPATLVQPVGSPLSLECTVEGTSNPNLYWYRQAAGRGLQLLFYSVGIGQISSEVPQNLSASRPQDRQFILSSKKLLLSDSGFYLCAWSTESNYGYTFGSGTRLTVV.

The V and J genes are TRBV11-3 and TRBJ2-7, with D perhaps TRBD2 (6 bases). The CDR3 is made up of 15 amino acids. Germline V CDR1 and CDR2: SGHNT, YENEEA. V shed 0 bases and J shed 2 bases, with 11 bases lying between them. For the CDR3, the DNA is TGTGCCAGCAGCTTAGACGGGAGTTTAACCTACGAGCAGTACTTC. Encoded protein: CASSLDGSLTYEQYF.

The rearrangement links TRBV11-3 to TRBJ1-6; D not certain. The length of the CDR3 is 13 residues. Trimming pared 0 bases from V and 7 bases from J, leaving 4 bases between. The V gene's germline CDR1 is SGHNT and CDR2 YENEEA. CDR3 residues: CASSLDLNSPLHF. CDR3 DNA sequence: TGTGCCAGCAGCTTAGATCTGAATTCACCCCTCCACTTT.

V is TRBV30 and J is TRBJ2-2; D perhaps matches TRBD1 (6 bases). Germline CDR1 is GTSNPN and CDR2 is SVGIG (reference sequence). Trimming shortened V by 0 bases and J by 8 bases, and 13 bases separated the two germline ends. This CDR3 has 14 amino acids. The CDR3 DNA is TGTGCCTGGAGTGTTGCCAGGGGAAGGGGGGAGCTGTTTTTT. This gives the protein CAWSVARGRGELFF.

The gene calls are TRBV6-5 and TRBJ2-7; weak D call: TRBD1 (5 bases). Germline CDR1 reads MNHEY; CDR2 reads SVGAGI. The CDR3 loop spans 15 amino acids. V was clipped by 1 base and J by 0 bases, with 10 bases between them. The CDR3 here is CASSYFYRSSYEQYF. CDR3 nucleotides: TGTGCCAGCAGTTACTTCTACAGGAGCTCCTACGAGCAGTACTTC.

The chain has TRBV4-2 and TRBJ2-7; possibly TRBD2 for D (6 bases). Per the germline V gene, CDR1 is LGHNA and CDR2 is YNFKEQ. This CDR3 contains 15 residues. Trimming left V 0 bases short and J 9 bases short, with 18 bases between. The CDR3 loop reads CASSQEAAGTPRQYF. The DNA for the CDR3 is TGTGCCAGCAGCCAAGAGGCCGCGGGGACCCCCAGGCAGTACTTC.

The V and J genes are TRBV28 and TRBJ1-2; the D gene is possibly TRBD1 (6 bases). V was trimmed by 2 bases and J by 4 bases, leaving 11 bases between them. The CDR3 spans 14 residues. CDR1 MDHEN and CDR2 SYDVKM come from the germline V gene. The chain's CDR3 is CASSLGGTPYGYTF. For the CDR3, the DNA is TGTGCCAGCAGTTTAGGTGGGACACCCTATGGCTACACCTTC.

J is TRBJ2-2 and V is TRBV28; D might be TRBD1 (6 bases). Germline V CDR1 and CDR2: MDHEN, SYDVKM. The CDR3 runs 13 residues. V was trimmed by 5 bases and J by 7 bases, leaving 11 bases between them. CDR3 nucleotides: TGTGCCAGCAGTCCCGACAGGAGCGGGGAGCTGTTTTTT. Its protein product is CASSPDRSGELFF.

The table lists this clone with a count of one. The V gene is TRBV10-1, the J gene TRBJ2-7; TRBD2 aligns across 10 bases. CDR1 and CDR2 (germline): WNHNN, SYGVQD (reference sequence). Trimming at V came to 10 bases and at J to 3 bases, leaving 3 bases not matched to a gene. This CDR3 region has 12 residues. The CDR3 DNA reads as TGCGCCACCCCTAGCGGGAGCTACGAGCAGTACTTC. This encodes CATPSGSYEQYF.

The chain uses TRBV14 and TRBJ2-1; possibly TRBD1 for D (5 bases). Trimming took 1 base from V and 8 from J, leaving 15 bases between them. Looked up from germline, CDR1 is SGHDN and CDR2 is FVKESK. This CDR3 spans 15 amino acids. The CDR3 DNA is TGTGCCAGCAGCCAAGGCCTCTTCTTAGGGGATGAGCAGTTCTTC. It yields the protein CASSQGLFLGDEQFF.

The J gene is TRBJ2-7, the V gene TRBV15; the D is unclear. Trimming left V 0 bases short and J 1 base short, with 10 bases between. CDR3 size: 15 residues. Per the germline V gene, CDR1 is LNHNV and CDR2 is YYDKDF (reference sequence). The DNA for the CDR3 is TGTGCCACCAGCAGAGAATCAGGATGGTCCTACGAGCAGTACTTC. Its protein product is CATSRESGWSYEQYF.

This clone was observed once. This chain uses TRBV5-6 with TRBJ2-7, with 8 bases lining up with TRBD1. This CDR3 has 14 residues. Per the germline V gene, CDR1 is SGHDT and CDR2 is YYEEEE. V lost 5 bases and J lost 5; bases outside the gene matches: 9. CDR3 nucleotides: TGTGCCAGCAGGCGGACAGGGACTGGGAACGAGCAGTACTTC. Residues: CASRRTGTGNEQYF.

On this clone itself: The sample contains more than one DNA sequence encoding this CDR3. V usage is TRBV4-1 and J usage is TRBJ2-5; no clear D. CDR1 is MGHRA and CDR2 is YSYEKL in the germline V gene. This CDR3 contains 13 residues. The ends were cut back, 1 base at V and 5 bases at J, with 8 bases in the middle. The DNA for the CDR3 is TGCGCCAGCAGCCAAGGACTGGTGGAGACCCAGTACTTC. Translation gives CASSQGLVETQYF.

About this clone: A read error may account for a junction end that differs from germline. The chain couples TRBV7-9 to TRBJ1-2, with 8 bases identical to TRBD1. The CDR3 is 15 amino acids. Germline assignment: CDR1 SEHNR and CDR2 FQNEAQ (reference sequence). The CDR3 DNA sequence: TGTTCCAGCAGCCAGGGGGCGCAGGCCTTCTATGGCTACACCTTC. This translates into CSSSQGAQAFYGYTF.